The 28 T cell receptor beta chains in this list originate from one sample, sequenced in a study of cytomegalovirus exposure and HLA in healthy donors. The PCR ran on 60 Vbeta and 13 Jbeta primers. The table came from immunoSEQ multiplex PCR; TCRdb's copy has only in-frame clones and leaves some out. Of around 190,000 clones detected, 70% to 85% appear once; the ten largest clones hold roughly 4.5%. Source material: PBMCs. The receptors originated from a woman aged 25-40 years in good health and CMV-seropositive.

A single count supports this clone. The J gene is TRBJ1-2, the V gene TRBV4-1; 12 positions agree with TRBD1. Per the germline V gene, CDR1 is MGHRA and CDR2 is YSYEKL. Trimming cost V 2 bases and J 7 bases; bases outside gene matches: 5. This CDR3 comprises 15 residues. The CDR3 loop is CASSQSGTGGSGYTF. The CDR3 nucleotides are TGCGCCAGCAGCCAAAGTGGGACAGGGGGCTCTGGCTACACCTTC.

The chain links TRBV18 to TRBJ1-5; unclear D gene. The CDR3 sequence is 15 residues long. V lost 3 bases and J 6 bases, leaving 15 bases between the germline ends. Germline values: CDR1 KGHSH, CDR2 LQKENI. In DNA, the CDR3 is TGTGCCAGCTCACCTGGTAAGACGCTAGGTCAGCCCCAGCATTTT. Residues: CASSPGKTLGQPQHF.

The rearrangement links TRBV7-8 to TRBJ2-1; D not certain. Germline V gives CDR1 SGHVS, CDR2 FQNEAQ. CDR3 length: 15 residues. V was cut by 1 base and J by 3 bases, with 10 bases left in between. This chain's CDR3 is CASSLVLAGYNEQFF. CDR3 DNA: TGTGCCAGCAGCTTAGTCTTGGCTGGCTACAATGAGCAGTTCTTC.

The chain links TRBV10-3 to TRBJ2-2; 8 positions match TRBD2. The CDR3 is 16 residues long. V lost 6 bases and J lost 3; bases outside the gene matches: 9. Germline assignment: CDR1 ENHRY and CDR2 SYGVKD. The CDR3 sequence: CAIRNVGAGDTGELFF. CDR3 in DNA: TGTGCCATCAGGAACGTGGGAGCGGGGGACACCGGGGAGCTGTTTTTT.

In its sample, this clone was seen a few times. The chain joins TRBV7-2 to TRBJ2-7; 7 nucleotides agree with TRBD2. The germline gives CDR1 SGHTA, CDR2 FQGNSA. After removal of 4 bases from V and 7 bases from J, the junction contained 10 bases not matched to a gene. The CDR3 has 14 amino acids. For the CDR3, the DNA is TGTGCCAGCAGCTCGTGGGGGGGAGTGACAGAGCAGTACTTC. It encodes CASSSWGGVTEQYF.

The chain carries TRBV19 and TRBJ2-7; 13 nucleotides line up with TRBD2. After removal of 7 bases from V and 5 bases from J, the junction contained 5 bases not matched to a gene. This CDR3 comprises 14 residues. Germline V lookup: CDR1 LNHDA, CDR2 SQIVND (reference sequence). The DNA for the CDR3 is TGTGCCAGTACCGGACTAGCGGGAGCAGACGAGCAGTACTTC. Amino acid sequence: CASTGLAGADEQYF.

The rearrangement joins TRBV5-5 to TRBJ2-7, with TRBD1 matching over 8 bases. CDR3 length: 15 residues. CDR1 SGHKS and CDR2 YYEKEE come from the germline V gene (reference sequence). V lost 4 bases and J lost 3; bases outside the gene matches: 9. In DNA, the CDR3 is TGTGCCAGCAGCCTGCTCGGGACAGGAATCTACGAGCAGTACTTC. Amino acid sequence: CASSLLGTGIYEQYF.

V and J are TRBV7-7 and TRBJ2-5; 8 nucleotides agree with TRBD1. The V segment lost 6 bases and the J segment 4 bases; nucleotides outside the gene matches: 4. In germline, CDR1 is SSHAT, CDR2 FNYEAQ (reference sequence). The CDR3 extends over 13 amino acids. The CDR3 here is CASRPTGGETQYF. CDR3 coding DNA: TGTGCCAGCAGACCTACAGGGGGAGAGACCCAGTACTTC. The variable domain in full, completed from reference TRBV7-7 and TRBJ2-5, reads GAGVSQSPRYKVTKRGQDVTLRCDPISSHATLYWYQQALGQGPEFLTYFNYEAQPDKSGLPSDRFSAERPEGSISTLTIQRTEQRDSAMYRCASRPTGGETQYFGPGTRLLVL.

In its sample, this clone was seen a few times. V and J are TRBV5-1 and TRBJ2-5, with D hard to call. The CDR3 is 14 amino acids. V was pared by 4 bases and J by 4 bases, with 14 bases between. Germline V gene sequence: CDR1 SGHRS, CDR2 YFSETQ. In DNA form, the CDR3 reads TGCGCCAGCAGCGAAGATCTAACTGTAGAGACCCAGTACTTC. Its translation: CASSEDLTVETQYF.

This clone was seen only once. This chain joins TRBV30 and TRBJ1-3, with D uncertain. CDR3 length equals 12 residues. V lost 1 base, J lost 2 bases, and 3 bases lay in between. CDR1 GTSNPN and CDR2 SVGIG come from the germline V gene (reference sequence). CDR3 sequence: CAWSDTGNTIYF. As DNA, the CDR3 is TGTGCCTGGAGTGATACTGGAAACACCATATATTTT.

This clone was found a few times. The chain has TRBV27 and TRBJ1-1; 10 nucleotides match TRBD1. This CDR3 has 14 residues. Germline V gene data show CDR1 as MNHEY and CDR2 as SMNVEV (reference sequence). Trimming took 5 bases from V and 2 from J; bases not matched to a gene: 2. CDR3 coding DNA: TGTGCCAGCAGTGGGACAGGGGAAAACACTGAAGCTTTCTTT. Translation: CASSGTGENTEAFF.

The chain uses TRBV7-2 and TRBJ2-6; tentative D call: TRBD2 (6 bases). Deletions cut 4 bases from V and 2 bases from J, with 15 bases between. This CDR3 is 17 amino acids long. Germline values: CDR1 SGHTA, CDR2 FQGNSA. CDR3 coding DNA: TGTGCCAGCAGCTCTTGGGGCCCGGGGGCTGGGGCCAACGTCCTGACTTTC. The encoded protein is CASSSWGPGAGANVLTF.

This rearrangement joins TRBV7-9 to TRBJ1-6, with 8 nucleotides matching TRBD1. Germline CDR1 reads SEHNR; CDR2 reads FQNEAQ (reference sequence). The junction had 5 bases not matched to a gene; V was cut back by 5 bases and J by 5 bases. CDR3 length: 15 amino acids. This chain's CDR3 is CASSIGQGHNSPLHF. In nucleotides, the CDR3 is TGTGCCAGCAGCATCGGACAGGGTCATAATTCACCCCTCCACTTT.

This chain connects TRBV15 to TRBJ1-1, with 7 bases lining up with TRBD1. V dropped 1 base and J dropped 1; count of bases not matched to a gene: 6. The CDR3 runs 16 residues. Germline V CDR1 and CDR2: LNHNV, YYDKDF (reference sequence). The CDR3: CATSRAPGQPNTEAFF. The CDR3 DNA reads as TGTGCCACCAGCAGAGCCCCGGGACAGCCGAACACTGAAGCTTTCTTT.

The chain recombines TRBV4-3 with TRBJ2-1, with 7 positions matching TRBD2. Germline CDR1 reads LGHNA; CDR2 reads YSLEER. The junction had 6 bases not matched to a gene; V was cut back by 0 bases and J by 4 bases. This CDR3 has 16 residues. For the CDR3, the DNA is TGCGCCAGCAGCCAAGATCGGGGACTAACTTACAATGAGCAGTTCTTC. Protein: CASSQDRGLTYNEQFF.

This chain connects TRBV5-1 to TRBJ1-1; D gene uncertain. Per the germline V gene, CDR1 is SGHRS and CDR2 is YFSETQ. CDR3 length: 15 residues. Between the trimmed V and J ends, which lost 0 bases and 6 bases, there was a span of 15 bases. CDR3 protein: CASSLASGSVAEAFF. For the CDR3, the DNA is TGCGCCAGCAGCTTGGCCTCGGGAAGCGTCGCTGAAGCTTTCTTT.

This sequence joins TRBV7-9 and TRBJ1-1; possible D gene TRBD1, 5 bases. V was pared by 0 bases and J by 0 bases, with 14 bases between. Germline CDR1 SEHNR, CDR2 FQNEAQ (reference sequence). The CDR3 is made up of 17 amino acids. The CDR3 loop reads CASSLAEGGGMNTEAFF. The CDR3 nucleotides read TGTGCCAGCAGCTTAGCAGAAGGTGGGGGGATGAACACTGAAGCTTTCTTT.

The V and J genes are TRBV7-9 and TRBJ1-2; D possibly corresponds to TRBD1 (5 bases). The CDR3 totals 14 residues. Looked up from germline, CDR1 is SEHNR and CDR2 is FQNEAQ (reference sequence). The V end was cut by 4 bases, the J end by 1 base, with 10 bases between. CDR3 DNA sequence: TGTGCCAGCAGCTCTCCGACAGATAACTATGGCTACACCTTC. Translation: CASSSPTDNYGYTF.

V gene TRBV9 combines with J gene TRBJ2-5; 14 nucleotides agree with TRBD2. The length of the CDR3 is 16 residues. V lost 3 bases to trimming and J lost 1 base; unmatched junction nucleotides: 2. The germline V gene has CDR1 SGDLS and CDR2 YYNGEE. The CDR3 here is CASSAGTSGGQETQYF. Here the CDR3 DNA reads TGTGCCAGCAGCGCCGGGACTAGCGGGGGCCAAGAGACCCAGTACTTC.

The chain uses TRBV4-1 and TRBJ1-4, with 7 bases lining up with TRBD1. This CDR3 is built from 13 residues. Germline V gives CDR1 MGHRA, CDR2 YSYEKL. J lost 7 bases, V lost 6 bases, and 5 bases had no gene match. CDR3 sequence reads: CASRTRQGEKLFF. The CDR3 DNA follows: TGCGCCAGCAGAACCAGACAGGGTGAAAAACTGTTTTTT.

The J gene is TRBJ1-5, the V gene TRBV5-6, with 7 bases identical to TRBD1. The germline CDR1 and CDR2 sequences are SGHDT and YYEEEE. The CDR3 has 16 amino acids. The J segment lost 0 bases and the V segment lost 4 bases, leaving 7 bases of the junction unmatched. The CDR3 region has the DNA TGTGCCAGCAGCCTATGGACAGGACATAGCAATCAGCCCCAGCATTTT. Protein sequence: CASSLWTGHSNQPQHF.

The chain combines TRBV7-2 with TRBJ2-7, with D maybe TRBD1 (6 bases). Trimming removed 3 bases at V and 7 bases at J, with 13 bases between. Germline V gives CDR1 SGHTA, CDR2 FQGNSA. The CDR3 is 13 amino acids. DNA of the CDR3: TGTGCCAGCAGCTTTCAGGGGAACGGGGAGCAGTACTTC. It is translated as CASSFQGNGEQYF.

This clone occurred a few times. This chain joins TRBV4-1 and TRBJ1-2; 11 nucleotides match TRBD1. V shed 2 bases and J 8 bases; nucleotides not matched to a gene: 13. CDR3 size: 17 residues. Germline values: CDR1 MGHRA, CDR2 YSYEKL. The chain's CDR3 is CASSQSTGTGGSDGYTF. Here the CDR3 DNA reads TGCGCCAGCAGCCAATCGACCGGGACAGGGGGATCTGACGGCTACACCTTC.

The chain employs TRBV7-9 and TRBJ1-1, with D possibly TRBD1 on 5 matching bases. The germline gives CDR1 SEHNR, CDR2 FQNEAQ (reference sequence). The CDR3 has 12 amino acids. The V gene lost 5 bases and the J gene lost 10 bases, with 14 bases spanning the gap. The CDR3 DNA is TGTGCCAGCAGCGAGCGCCAGGGTACAGCTTTCTTT. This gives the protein CASSERQGTAFF.

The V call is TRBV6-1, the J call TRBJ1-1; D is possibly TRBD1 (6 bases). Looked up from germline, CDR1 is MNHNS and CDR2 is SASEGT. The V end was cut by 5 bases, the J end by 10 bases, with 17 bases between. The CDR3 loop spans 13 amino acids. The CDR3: CASSNTGLEVAFF. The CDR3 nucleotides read TGTGCCAGCAGTAATACAGGGTTAGAGGTAGCTTTCTTT.

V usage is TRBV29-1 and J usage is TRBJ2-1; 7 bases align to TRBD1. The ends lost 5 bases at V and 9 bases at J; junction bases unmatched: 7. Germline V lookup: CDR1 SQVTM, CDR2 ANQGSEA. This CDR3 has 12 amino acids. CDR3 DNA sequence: TGCAGCGTTCCGACAGGGTATGGTGAGCAGTTCTTC. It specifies CSVPTGYGEQFF.

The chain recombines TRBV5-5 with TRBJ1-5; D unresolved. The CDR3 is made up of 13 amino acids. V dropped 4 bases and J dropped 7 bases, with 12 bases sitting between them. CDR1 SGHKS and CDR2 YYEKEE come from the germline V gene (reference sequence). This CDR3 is CASSPPREQPQHF. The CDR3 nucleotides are TGTGCCAGCAGCCCACCAAGGGAGCAGCCCCAGCATTTT.

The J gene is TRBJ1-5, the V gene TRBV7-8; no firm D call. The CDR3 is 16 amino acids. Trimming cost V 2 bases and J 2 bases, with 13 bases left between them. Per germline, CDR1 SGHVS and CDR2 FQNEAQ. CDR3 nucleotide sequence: TGTGCCAGCAGCTTATCGGCGGGGTTCGGCAATCAGCCCCAGCATTTT. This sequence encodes CASSLSAGFGNQPQHF. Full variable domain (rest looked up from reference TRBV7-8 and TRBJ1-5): GAGVSQSPRYKVAKRGQDVALRCDPISGHVSLFWYQQALGQGPEFLTYFQNEAQLDKSGLPSDRFFAERPEGSVSTLKIQRTQQEDSAVYLCASSLSAGFGNQPQHFGDGTRLSIL.